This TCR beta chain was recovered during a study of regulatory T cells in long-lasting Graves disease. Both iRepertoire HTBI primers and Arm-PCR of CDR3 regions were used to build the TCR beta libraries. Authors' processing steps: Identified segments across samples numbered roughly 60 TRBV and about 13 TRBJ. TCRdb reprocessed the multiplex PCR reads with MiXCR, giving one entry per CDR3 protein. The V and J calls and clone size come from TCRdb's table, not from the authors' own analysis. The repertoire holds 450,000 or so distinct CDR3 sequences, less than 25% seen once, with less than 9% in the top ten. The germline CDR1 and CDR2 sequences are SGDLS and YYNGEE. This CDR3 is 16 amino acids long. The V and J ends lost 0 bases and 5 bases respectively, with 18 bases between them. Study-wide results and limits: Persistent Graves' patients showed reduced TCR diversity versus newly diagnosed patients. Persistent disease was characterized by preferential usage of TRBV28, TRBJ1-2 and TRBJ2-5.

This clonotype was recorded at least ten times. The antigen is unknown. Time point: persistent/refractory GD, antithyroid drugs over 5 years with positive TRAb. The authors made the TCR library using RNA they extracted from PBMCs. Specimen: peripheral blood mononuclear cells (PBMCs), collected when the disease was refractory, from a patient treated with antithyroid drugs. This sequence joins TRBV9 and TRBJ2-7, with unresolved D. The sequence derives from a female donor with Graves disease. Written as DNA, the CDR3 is TGTGCCAGCAGCGTAGATATGCGCGGACCCTGGAACGAGCAGTACTTC. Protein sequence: CASSVDMRGPWNEQYF.